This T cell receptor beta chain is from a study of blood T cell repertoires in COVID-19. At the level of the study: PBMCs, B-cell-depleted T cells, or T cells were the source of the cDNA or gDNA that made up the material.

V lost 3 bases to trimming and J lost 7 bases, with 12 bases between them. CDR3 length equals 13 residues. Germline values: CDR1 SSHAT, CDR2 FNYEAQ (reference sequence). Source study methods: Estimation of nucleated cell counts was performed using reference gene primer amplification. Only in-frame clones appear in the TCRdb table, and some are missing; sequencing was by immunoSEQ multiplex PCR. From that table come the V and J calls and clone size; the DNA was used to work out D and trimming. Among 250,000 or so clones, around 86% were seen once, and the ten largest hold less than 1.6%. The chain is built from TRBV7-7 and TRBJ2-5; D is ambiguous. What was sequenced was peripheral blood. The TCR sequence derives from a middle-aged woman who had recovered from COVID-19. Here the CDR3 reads CASSFTKSGTQYF. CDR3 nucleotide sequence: TGTGCCAGCAGCTTTACCAAATCAGGGACCCAGTACTTC.